One sample yielded the 16 T cell receptor beta chains listed below, sequenced in a study of cytomegalovirus exposure and HLA in healthy donors (dated by TCRdb to 2015 to 2018). The method was the immunoSEQ multiplex PCR assay. For the multiplex PCR, a mixture combining 60 forward primers for TCR Vbeta segments and 13 reverse primers for TCR Jbeta segments was used. As stored in TCRdb, this immuneACCESS dataset retains in-frame rearrangements with V and J assigned. A fraction of the clones does not appear; measured against another copy, unresolved V genes explain less than half of the discrepancy, and the remainder lacks a known reason. The record for this sample contains fewer than 85,000 clones. Of the sample, under 4% is held by the ten largest clones. The specimen sequenced was PBMCs. These receptors came from a female donor in good health and CMV-seropositive.

The gene calls are TRBV7-2 and TRBJ2-7, with 8 bases matching TRBD1. The germline V gene encodes CDR1 SGHTA and CDR2 FQGNSA. CDR3 length equals 15 residues. Trimming removed 5 bases from V and 3 bases from J; junction bases left unmatched: 9. DNA for the CDR3: TGTGCCAGCAGCGAGGACAGGGCGAAATACTACGAGCAGTACTTC. Translated: CASSEDRAKYYEQYF.

The chain has TRBV5-4 and TRBJ2-7; the D is unclear. The length of the CDR3 is 13 residues. Germline assignment: CDR1 SGHNT and CDR2 YYREEE (reference sequence). V was cut by 0 bases and J by 2 bases, with 6 bases left in between. The CDR3 sequence is CASSLDSPYEQYF. The CDR3 DNA is TGTGCCAGCAGCTTGGACAGCCCCTACGAGCAGTACTTC.

The chain has TRBV9 and TRBJ1-2, with D perhaps matching TRBD1 (6 bases). V lost 3 bases and J 8 bases, leaving 17 bases between the germline ends. Looked up from germline, CDR1 is SGDLS and CDR2 is YYNGEE. CDR3 length: 14 amino acids. CDR3: CASSAQGGIGGYTF. The CDR3 DNA is TGTGCCAGCAGCGCACAGGGAGGGATTGGGGGCTACACCTTC.

This sequence joins TRBV4-1 and TRBJ2-7, with 7 bases lining up with TRBD2. Germline loops: CDR1 MGHRA, CDR2 YSYEKL. The CDR3 extends over 15 amino acids. V trimming: 8 bases; J trimming: 4 bases; junction bases outside the gene matches: 14. Written as DNA, the CDR3 is TGCGCCAGCCGACTGGTGGAGCGGGACGGGTACGAGCAGTACTTC. It translates to CASRLVERDGYEQYF.

This rearrangement joins TRBV6-6 to TRBJ2-2, with a weak D call TRBD2 (6 bases). This CDR3 has 14 residues. Looked up from germline, CDR1 is MNHNY and CDR2 is SVGAGI (reference sequence). V was cut by 8 bases and J by 4 bases, with 14 bases left in between. CDR3 DNA: TGTGCCAGCCCCACAAACGGGGGCACCGGGGAGCTGTTTTTT. Protein sequence: CASPTNGGTGELFF.

The genes are TRBV10-3 and TRBJ2-3, with D tentatively TRBD2 (6 bases). This CDR3 is built from 14 residues. Germline V gene sequence: CDR1 ENHRY, CDR2 SYGVKD. V lost 3 bases, J lost 8 bases, and 15 bases lay in between. The CDR3 DNA reads as TGTGCCATCAGTGATGATTCGGGGGTAGGTACGCAGTATTTT. It translates to CAISDDSGVGTQYF.

The chain joins TRBV9 to TRBJ1-1, with D possibly matching TRBD1 (5 bases). From germline, CDR1 is SGDLS and CDR2 YYNGEE. V shed 2 bases and J shed 5 bases, with 13 bases lying between them. CDR3 size: 14 residues. CDR3: CASSVVGGGTEAFF. The CDR3 DNA sequence: TGTGCCAGCAGCGTGGTGGGTGGGGGGACTGAAGCTTTCTTT.

V usage is TRBV6-5 and J usage is TRBJ1-3; D gene unclear. The germline V gene has CDR1 MNHEY and CDR2 SVGAGI. The CDR3 consists of 16 residues. V dropped 2 bases and J dropped 0 bases, with 11 bases sitting between them. This CDR3 is CASSYSATFSGNTIYF. CDR3 coding DNA: TGTGCCAGCAGTTACAGCGCCACTTTCTCTGGAAACACCATATATTTT.

On this clone: One junction end disagrees with the germline gene, perhaps due to a read error. This chain links TRBV7-3 with TRBJ2-3; 12 nucleotides agree with TRBD2. In germline, CDR1 is SGHTA, CDR2 FQGTGA. The CDR3 covers 15 residues. The CDR3 coding sequence is TGTGCCAGCAGAAGGACTAGCGGGGCCACAGATAAGCAGTATTTT. It is translated as CASRRTSGATDKQYF.

The chain has TRBV29-1 and TRBJ2-7, with unresolved D. Trimming took 4 bases from V and 3 from J, leaving 7 bases between them. CDR1 is SQVTM and CDR2 is ANQGSEA in the germline V gene. The CDR3 is 11 amino acids. The CDR3 loop reads CSVARSYEQYF. Here the CDR3 DNA reads TGCAGCGTTGCTAGGAGCTACGAGCAGTACTTC.

The chain is built from TRBV20-1 and TRBJ2-5, with D unresolved. The germline V gene encodes CDR1 DFQATT and CDR2 SNEGSKA (reference sequence). The CDR3 is made up of 11 amino acids. The V end was cut by 3 bases, the J end by 4 bases, with 6 bases between. In DNA form, the CDR3 reads TGCAGTGCTAGTACGGTAGAGACCCAGTACTTC. It codes for CSASTVETQYF.

The chain couples TRBV5-3 to TRBJ2-7; TRBD1 matches 9 bases. TRBV5-3 is labeled an ORF, and its function is uncertain. The CDR3 totals 13 residues. V shed 2 bases, J shed 7 bases, and the junction held 4 bases outside the gene matches. This CDR3 reads CARSFRQGDEQYF. CDR3 DNA sequence: TGTGCCAGAAGCTTTCGACAGGGGGATGAGCAGTACTTC.

Turning to this clone: A junction boundary mismatches the germline segment, possibly from a read error. The chain joins TRBV7-2 to TRBJ2-3; D possibly matches TRBD1 or TRBD2 (6 bases each). The CDR3 contains 13 residues. The germline V gene has CDR1 SGHTA and CDR2 FQGNSA. In DNA form, the CDR3 reads TGTGCCAGCAGTTTAGGGGGGCGTGATACGCAGTATTTT. It is translated as CASSLGGRDTQYF.

This chain links TRBV9 with TRBJ2-7; no clear D. This CDR3 spans 15 amino acids. Per the germline V gene, CDR1 is SGDLS and CDR2 is YYNGEE. The V gene lost 0 bases and the J gene lost 0 bases, with 10 bases spanning the gap. DNA of the CDR3: TGTGCCAGCAGCGTAGATGAGAAAGTCTCCTACGAGCAGTACTTC. Encoded protein: CASSVDEKVSYEQYF.

The chain uses TRBV6-4 and TRBJ2-1; tentative D call: TRBD1 (6 bases). V was shortened by 4 bases and J by 9 bases, with 13 bases between the two germline ends. This CDR3 has 13 residues. Germline-derived CDR1 and CDR2 are MRHNA and SNTAGT. This CDR3 is CASSAQEDSEQFF. The DNA for the CDR3 is TGTGCCAGCAGTGCCCAGGAGGACAGTGAGCAGTTCTTC.

The chain recombines TRBV12-5 with TRBJ2-1; 7 bases agree with TRBD1. Germline CDR1 LGHNT, CDR2 FRNRAP. CDR3 size: 14 residues. V lost 0 bases to trimming and J lost 6 bases; unmatched junction nucleotides: 2. Here the CDR3 reads CASGLVSGGNEQFF. The CDR3 region has the DNA TGTGCTAGTGGTTTGGTATCAGGGGGCAATGAGCAGTTCTTC.